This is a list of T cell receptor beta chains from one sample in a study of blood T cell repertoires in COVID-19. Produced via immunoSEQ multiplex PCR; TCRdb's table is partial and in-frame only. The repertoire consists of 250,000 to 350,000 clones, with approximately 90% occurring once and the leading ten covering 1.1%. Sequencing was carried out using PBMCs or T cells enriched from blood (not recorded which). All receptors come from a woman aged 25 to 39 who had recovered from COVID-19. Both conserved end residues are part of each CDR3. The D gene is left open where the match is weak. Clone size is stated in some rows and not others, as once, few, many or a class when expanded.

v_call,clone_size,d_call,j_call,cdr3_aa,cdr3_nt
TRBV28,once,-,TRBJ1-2,CASSLVGLHGYTF,TGTGCCAGCAGTTTGGTGGGACTCCATGGCTACACCTTC
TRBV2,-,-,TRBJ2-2,CASSLKRDTGELFF,TGTGCCAGCAGTTTAAAGCGGGACACCGGGGAGCTGTTTTTT
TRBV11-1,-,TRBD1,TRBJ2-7,CASSLWDRTYEQYF,TGTGCCAGCAGCTTATGGGACAGGACCTACGAGCAGTACTTC
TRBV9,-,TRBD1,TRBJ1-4,CASGTGSNEKLFF,TGTGCCAGCGGGACAGGGAGTAATGAAAAACTGTTTTTT
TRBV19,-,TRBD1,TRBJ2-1,CASRDRGYNEQFF,TGTGCCAGTCGGGACAGGGGGTACAATGAGCAGTTCTTC
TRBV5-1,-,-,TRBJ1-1,CASSFNTGGDTEAFF,TGCGCCAGCAGCTTCAATACCGGAGGGGACACTGAAGCTTTCTTT
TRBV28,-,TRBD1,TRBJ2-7,CASSLAGTGWSYEQYF,TGTGCCAGCAGTTTAGCCGGGACAGGGTGGTCCTACGAGCAGTACTTC
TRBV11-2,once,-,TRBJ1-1,CASSPTGVNTEAFF,TGTGCCAGCAGCCCGACAGGCGTAAACACTGAAGCTTTCTTT
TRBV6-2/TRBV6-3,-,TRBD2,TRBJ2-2,CASSYSSGSLAGELFF,TGTGCCAGCAGTTACTCCAGCGGGAGTCTCGCCGGGGAGCTGTTTTTT
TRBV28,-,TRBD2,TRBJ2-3,CASSLLGLAGEEGNTQYF,TGTGCCAGCAGTTTATTGGGCCTAGCGGGAGAAGAGGGAAATACGCAGTATTTT
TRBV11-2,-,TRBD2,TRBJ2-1,CASSLPGLAGYNEQFF,TGTGCCAGCAGCTTACCGGGACTAGCGGGTTACAATGAGCAGTTCTTC
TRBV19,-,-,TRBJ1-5,CASSTNTEGPQHF,TGTGCCAGTAGTACTAACACGGAGGGGCCCCAGCATTTT
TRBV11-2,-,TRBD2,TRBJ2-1,CASSLVAGPLSEQFF,TGTGCCAGCAGCTTAGTAGCGGGCCCCCTGAGTGAGCAGTTCTTC
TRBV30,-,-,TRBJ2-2,CAWREGPGELFF,TGTGCCTGGAGGGAGGGGCCCGGGGAGCTGTTTTTT
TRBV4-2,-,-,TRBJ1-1,CASRQSPGGRTEAFF,TGTGCCAGCAGGCAAAGTCCGGGGGGGAGAACTGAAGCTTTCTTT
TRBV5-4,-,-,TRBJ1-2,CASSPGETNYGYTF,TGTGCCAGCAGCCCGGGAGAAACTAACTATGGCTACACCTTC
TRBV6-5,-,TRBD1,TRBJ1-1,CASTQEQGGATEAFF,TGTGCCAGCACCCAGGAACAGGGGGGAGCCACTGAAGCTTTCTTT
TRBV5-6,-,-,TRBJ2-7,CASSLEAETYEQYF,TGTGCCAGCAGCTTGGAAGCGGAAACCTACGAGCAGTACTTC
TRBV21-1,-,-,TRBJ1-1,CASSTEEGTEAFF,TGTGCCAGCAGCACGGAAGAGGGTACTGAAGCTTTCTTT
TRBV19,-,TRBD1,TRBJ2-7,CASSPRDSGSYEQYF,TGTGCCAGTAGCCCACGGGACAGTGGGTCCTACGAGCAGTACTTC
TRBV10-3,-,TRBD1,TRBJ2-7,CANAPGQGGSYEQYF,TGTGCCAACGCGCCGGGACAGGGGGGTTCCTACGAGCAGTACTTC
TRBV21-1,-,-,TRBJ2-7,CASSNAGQTYEQYF,TGTGCCAGCAGCAACGCGGGACAGACCTACGAGCAGTACTTC
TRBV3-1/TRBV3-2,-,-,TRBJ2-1,CASSQDHYNEQFF,TGTGCCAGCAGCCAAGATCATTACAATGAGCAGTTCTTC
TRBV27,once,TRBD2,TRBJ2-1,CASRISGSSYNEQFF,TGTGCCAGCAGAATTAGCGGGAGCTCCTACAATGAGCAGTTCTTC
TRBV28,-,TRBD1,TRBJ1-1,CASSPTGLGNTEAFF,TGTGCCAGCAGCCCGACAGGGTTGGGAAACACTGAAGCTTTCTTT
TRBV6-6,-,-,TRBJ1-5,CASSYLTGGFNQPQHF,TGTGCCAGCAGTTACCTGACAGGCGGTTTCAATCAGCCCCAGCATTTT